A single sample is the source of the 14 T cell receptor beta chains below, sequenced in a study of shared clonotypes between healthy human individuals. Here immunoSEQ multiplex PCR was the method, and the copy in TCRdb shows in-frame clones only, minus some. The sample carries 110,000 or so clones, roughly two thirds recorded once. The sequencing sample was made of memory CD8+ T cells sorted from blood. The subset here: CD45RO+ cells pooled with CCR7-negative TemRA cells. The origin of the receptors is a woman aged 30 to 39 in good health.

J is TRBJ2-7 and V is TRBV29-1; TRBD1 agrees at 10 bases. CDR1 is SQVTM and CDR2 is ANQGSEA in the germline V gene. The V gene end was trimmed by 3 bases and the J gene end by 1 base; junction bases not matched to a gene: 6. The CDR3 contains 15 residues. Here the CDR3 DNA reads TGCAGCGTTGACAGGGGACAGGGGCTTTCCTACGAGCAGTACTTC. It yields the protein CSVDRGQGLSYEQYF.

The CDR3: CASSQIHSGGNTEAFF. The CDR3 coding sequence is TGTGCCAGCAGCCAGATCCACTCGGGGGGGAACACTGAAGCTTTCTTT. The chain joins TRBV25-1 to TRBJ1-1, with a tentative D call TRBD1 (5 bases). The germline V gene has CDR1 MGHDK and CDR2 SYGVNS. The CDR3 loop spans 16 amino acids. Deletions cut 6 bases from V and 1 base from J, with 18 bases between. Variable domain in full (rest from reference TRBV25-1 and TRBJ1-1): EADIYQTPRYLVIGTGKKITLECSQTMGHDKMYWYQQDPGMELHLIHYSYGVNSTEKGDLSSESTVSRIRTEHFPLTLESARPSHTSQYLCASSQIHSGGNTEAFFGQGTRLTVV.

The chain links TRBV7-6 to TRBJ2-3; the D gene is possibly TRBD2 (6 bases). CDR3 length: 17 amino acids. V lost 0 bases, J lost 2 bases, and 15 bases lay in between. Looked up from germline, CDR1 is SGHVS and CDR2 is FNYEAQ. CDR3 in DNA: TGTGCCAGCAGCTTAGCGGTAGCGGAGAGGAACACAGATACGCAGTATTTT. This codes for CASSLAVAERNTDTQYF.

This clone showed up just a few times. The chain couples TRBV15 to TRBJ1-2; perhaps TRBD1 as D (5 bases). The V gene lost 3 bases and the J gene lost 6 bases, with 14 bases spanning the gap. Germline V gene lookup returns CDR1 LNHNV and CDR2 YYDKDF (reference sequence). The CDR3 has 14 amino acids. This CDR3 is CATSSYAGSDGYTF. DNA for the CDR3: TGTGCCACCAGCAGTTATGCAGGGTCGGATGGCTACACCTTC.

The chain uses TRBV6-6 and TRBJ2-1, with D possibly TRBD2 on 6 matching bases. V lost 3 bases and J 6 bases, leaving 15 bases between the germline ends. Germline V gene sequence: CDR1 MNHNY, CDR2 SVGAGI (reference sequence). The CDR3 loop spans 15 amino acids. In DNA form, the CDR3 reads TGTGCCAGCAGTTATGCGGGGAGTAGGGCCAATGAGCAGTTCTTC. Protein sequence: CASSYAGSRANEQFF.

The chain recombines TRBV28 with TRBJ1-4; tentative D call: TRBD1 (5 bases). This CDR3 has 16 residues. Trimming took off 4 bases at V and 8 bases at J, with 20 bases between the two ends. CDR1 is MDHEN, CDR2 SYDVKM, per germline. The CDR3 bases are TGTGCCAGCAGTTACCCCCGTCGGCTGACAGAAGAAAAACTGTTTTTT. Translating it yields CASSYPRRLTEEKLFF. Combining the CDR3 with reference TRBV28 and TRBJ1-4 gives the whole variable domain DVKVTQSSRYLVKRTGEKVFLECVQDMDHENMFWYRQDPGLGLRLIYFSYDVKMKEKGDIPEGYSVSREKKERFSLILESASTNQTSMYLCASSYPRRLTEEKLFFGSGTQLSVL.

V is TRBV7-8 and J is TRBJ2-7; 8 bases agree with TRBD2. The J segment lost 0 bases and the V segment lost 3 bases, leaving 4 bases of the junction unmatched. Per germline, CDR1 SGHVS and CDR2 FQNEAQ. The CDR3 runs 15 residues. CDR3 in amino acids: CASSFMAGGSYEQYF. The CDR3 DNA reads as TGTGCCAGCAGCTTTATGGCGGGAGGCTCCTACGAGCAGTACTTC. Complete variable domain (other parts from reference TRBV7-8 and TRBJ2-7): GAGVSQSPRYKVAKRGQDVALRCDPISGHVSLFWYQQALGQGPEFLTYFQNEAQLDKSGLPSDRFFAERPEGSVSTLKIQRTQQEDSAVYLCASSFMAGGSYEQYFGPGTRLTVT.

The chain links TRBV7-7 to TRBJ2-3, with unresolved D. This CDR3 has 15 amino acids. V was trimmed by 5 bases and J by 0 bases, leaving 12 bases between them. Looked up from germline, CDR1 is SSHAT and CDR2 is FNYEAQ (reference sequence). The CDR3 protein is CASSPLPLSTDTQYF. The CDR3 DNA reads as TGTGCCAGCAGCCCACTGCCGCTGAGCACAGATACGCAGTATTTT.

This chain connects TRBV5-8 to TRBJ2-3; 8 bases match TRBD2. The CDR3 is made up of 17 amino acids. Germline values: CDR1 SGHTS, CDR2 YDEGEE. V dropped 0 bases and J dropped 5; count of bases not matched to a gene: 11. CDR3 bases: TGTGCCAGCAGCTTGGGCTCCGGGTTCCTAGCGGGAGATACGCAGTATTTT. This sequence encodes CASSLGSGFLAGDTQYF.

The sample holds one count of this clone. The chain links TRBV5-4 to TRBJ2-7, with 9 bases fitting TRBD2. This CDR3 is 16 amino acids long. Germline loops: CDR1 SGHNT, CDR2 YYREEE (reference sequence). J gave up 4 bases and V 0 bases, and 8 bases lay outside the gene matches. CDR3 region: CASSLGSGSTPYEQYF. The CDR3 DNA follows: TGTGCCAGCAGCTTGGGTAGCGGGAGTACCCCTTACGAGCAGTACTTC. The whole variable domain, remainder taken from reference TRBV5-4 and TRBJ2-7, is ETGVTQSPTHLIKTRGQQVTLRCSSQSGHNTVSWYQQALGQGPQFIFQYYREEENGRGNFPPRFSGLQFPNYSSELNVNALELDDSALYLCASSLGSGSTPYEQYFGPGTRLTVT.

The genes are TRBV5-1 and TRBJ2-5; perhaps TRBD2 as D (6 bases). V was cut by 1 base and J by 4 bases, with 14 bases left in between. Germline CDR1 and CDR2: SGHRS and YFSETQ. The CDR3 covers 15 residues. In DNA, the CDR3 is TGCGCCAGCAGCTTGCTGGGACTGGGCGGAGAGACCCAGTACTTC. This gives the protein CASSLLGLGGETQYF.

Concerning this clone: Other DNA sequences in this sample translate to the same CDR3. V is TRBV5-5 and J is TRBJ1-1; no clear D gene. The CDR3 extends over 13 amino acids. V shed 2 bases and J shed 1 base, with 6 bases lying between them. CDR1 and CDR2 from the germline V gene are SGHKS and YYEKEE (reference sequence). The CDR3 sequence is CASSFGGNTEAFF. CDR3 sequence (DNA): TGTGCCAGCAGCTTCGGTGGGAACACTGAAGCTTTCTTT.

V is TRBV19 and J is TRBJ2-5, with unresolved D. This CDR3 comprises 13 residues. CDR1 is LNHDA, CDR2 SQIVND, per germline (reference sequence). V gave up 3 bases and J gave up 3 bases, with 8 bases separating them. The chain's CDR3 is CASSIPPKETQYF. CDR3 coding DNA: TGTGCCAGTAGTATTCCCCCGAAAGAGACCCAGTACTTC. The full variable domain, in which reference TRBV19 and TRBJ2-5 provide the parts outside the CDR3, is DGGITQSPKYLFRKEGQNVTLSCEQNLNHDAMYWYRQDPGQGLRLIYYSQIVNDFQKGDIAEGYSVSREKKESFPLTVTSAQKNPTAFYLCASSIPPKETQYFGPGTRLLVL.

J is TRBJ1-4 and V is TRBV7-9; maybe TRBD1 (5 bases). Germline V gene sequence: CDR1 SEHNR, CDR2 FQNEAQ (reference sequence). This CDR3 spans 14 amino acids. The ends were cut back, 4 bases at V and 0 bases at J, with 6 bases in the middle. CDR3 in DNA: TGTGCCAGCAGCTCGGGGCCAACTAATGAAAAACTGTTTTTT. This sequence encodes CASSSGPTNEKLFF.